Listed here are 4 T cell receptor beta chains from one sample, sequenced in a study of T-cell reconstitution after alpha-beta-depleted transplantation in children. TCRbeta library preparation incorporated unique molecular identifiers. TCRdb called the PCR reads again in MiXCR, with one record for every CDR3 protein. The table lists 240,000 or so distinct CDR3 sequences, about 11% of them singletons. Here the sequenced sample was PBMCs from the stem cell graft donor, taken from the stem cell graft. The receptors stem from a human donor who donated a stem cell graft to a child with acute lymphoblastic leukemia.

Ten or more counts support this clonotype. This chain joins TRBV13 and TRBJ1-2; D remains unclear. V was shortened by 3 bases and J by 6 bases, with 11 bases between the two germline ends. Germline lookup yields CDR1 PRHDT and CDR2 FYEKMQ (reference sequence). The CDR3 length is 13 residues. The CDR3 protein is CASSLADFNGYTF. The CDR3 region has the DNA TGTGCCAGCAGCTTGGCGGACTTCAATGGCTACACCTTC.

This clonotype was counted ten times or more. The chain employs TRBV12-3 or TRBV12-4 and TRBJ1-1; TRBD1 matches 9 bases. CDR3 length: 15 amino acids. After removal of 2 bases from V and 5 bases from J, the junction contained 6 bases not matched to a gene. The CDR3 sequence is CASSLLTGGWTEAFF. The CDR3 DNA is TGTGCCAGCAGTTTACTCACAGGGGGCTGGACTGAAGCTTTCTTT.

As to this clonotype: A much larger clone lies one base from this, so it may be a read error. The rearrangement joins TRBV9 to TRBJ1-1; TRBD1 matches 7 bases. The CDR3 spans 14 residues. Germline values: CDR1 SGDLS, CDR2 YYNGEE. CDR3 in DNA: TGTGCCAGCTGCGTAGACCCCAGGGGGACTGAAGCTTTCTTT. This translates into CASCVDPRGTEAFF.

As regards this clonotype: This could be a read error, since a much larger clone is one nucleotide away. The gene calls are TRBV7-2 and TRBJ2-1; a possible D gene is TRBD2 (7 bases). CDR3 length equals 15 residues. Germline lookup yields CDR1 SGHTA and CDR2 FQGNSA. CDR3 in amino acids: CASSPAEGGNNQQFF. DNA of the CDR3: TGTGCCAGCAGCCCTGCCGAGGGGGGGAACAATCAGCAGTTCTTC.